The clone carrying this T cell receptor (beta chain) is judged medium-sized. What it recognizes is unknown. TCRdb re-called the PCR reads through MiXCR. The repertoire consists of just over 20,000 clones, with 15% to 17% occurring once and the leading ten covering under 20%. V was pared by 3 bases and J by 7 bases, with 5 bases of the junction left unmatched. This CDR3 has 14 amino acids. Germline V CDR1 and CDR2: LNHDA, SQIVND (reference sequence). The entry originates in a study of metastatic and nonmetastatic thyroid tumors. Background on the study: Blood and tumor or nodule tissue repertoires from malignant and benign thyroid patients were compared. Notes on the study in general: As reported, TCR beta diversity in blood and tumor was significantly higher in malignant thyroid tumors than in benign nodules.

Every patient was untreated before thyroid surgery. Sequencing was performed on blood. This receptor was identified in a female donor with papillary thyroid cancer or a benign thyroid nodule (not recorded which). Some clones in this sample may be carry-over from other donors' samples. This rearrangement joins TRBV19 to TRBJ2-1, with TRBD2 matching 8 bases. Written as DNA, the CDR3 is TGTGCCAGTAGTATCTCCCTAGCGGGTAATGAGCAGTTCTTC. Encoded protein: CASSISLAGNEQFF.